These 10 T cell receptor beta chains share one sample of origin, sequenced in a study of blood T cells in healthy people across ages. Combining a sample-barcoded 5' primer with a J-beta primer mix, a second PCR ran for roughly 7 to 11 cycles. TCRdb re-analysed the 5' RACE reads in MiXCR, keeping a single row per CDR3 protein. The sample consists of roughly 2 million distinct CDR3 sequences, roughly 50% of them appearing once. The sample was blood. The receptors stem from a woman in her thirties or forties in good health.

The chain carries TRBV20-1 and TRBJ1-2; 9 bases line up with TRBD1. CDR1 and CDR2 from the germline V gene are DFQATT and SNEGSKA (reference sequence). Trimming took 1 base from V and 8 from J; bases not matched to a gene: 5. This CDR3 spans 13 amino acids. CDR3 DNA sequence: TGCAGTGCTAGAGGAGGGACAGGGTTCGGCTACACCTTC. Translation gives CSARGGTGFGYTF.

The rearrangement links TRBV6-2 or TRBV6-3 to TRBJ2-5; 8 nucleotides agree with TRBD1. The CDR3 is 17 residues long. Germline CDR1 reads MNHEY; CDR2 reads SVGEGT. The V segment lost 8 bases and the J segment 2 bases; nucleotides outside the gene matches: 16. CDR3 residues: CASLNLRTGKEQETQYF. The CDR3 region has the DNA TGTGCCAGCCTTAACCTTCGGACAGGGAAGGAACAAGAGACCCAGTACTTC.

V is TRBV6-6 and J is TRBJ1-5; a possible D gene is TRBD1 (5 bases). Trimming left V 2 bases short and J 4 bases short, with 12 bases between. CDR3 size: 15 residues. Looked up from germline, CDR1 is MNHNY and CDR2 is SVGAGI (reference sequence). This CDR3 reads CASSYGGEVNQPQHF. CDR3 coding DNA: TGTGCCAGCAGTTACGGGGGGGAGGTTAATCAGCCCCAGCATTTT.

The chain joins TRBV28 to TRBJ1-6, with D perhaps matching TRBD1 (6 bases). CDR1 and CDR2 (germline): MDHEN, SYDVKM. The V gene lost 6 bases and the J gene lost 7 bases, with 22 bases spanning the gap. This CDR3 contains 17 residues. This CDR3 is CASSKTGSTYTNSPLHF. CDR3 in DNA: TGTGCCAGCAGCAAGACAGGCTCGACTTATACCAATTCACCCCTCCACTTT.

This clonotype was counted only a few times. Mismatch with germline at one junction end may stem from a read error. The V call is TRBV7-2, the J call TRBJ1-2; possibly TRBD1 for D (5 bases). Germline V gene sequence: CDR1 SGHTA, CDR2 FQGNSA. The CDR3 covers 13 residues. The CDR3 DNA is TGTGCCAGCAGCGTAGCGGAAAGGGGCGGCTACACCTTC. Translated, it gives CASSVAERGGYTF.

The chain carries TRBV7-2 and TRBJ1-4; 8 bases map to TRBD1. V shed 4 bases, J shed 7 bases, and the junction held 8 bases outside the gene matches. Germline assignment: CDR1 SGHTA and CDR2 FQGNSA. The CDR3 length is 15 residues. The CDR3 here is CASSSGQGLVEKLFF. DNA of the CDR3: TGTGCCAGCAGCTCCGGACAGGGTTTGGTTGAAAAACTGTTTTTT.

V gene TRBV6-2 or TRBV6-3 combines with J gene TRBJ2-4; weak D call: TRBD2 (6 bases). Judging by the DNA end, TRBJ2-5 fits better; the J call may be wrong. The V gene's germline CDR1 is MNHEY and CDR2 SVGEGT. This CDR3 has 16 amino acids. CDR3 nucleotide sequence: TGTGCCAGCAGTTGGATCCTCGGACTATCACAAGAGACCCAGTACTTC. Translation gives CASSWILGLSQETQYF.

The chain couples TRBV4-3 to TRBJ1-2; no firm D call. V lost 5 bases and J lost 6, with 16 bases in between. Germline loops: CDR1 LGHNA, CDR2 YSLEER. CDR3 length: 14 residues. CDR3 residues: CASSEVGAGDGYTF. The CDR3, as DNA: TGCGCCAGCAGCGAAGTAGGAGCCGGCGATGGCTACACCTTC.

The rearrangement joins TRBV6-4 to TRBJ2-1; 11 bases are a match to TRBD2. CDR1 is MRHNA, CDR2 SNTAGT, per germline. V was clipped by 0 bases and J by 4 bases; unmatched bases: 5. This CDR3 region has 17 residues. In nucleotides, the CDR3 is TGTGCCAGCAGTGACTCCCCACTAGCGGGGGCTTACAATGAGCAGTTCTTC. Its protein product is CASSDSPLAGAYNEQFF.

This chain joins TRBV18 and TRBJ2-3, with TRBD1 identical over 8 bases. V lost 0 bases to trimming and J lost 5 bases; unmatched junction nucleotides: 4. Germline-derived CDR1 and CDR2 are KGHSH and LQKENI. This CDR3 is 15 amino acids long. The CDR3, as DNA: TGTGCCAGCTCACCACCCGGACAGGGAGGAGATACGCAGTATTTT. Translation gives CASSPPGQGGDTQYF.